These 6 T cell receptor beta chains came from one sample sequenced in a study of CD8 T cells in Susac syndrome. About 0.5 to 1 ug RNA was reverse transcribed with random hexamers. MiXCR, run by TCRdb on the immunoSEQ multiplex PCR reads, gives a single entry per CDR3 protein. The sample lists 120,000 to 150,000 distinct CDR3 sequences; almost 96% were seen once. The sequenced sample was CD4+ T cells from PBMCs. The origin of the receptors is a human donor with Susac syndrome.

V gene TRBV12-3 or TRBV12-4 combines with J gene TRBJ1-5, with D perhaps TRBD1 (5 bases). This CDR3 contains 15 residues. Trimming removed 6 bases from V and 2 bases from J, with 14 bases in between. This CDR3 reads CASRLQGSGNQPQHF. CDR3 nucleotides: TGTGCCAGCAGACTTCAGGGTTCGGGCAATCAGCCCCAGCATTTT.

The count of this clonotype is one. The chain carries TRBV7-6 and TRBJ2-7; no definite D call. CDR3 size: 15 residues. Germline V gives CDR1 SGHVS, CDR2 FNYEAQ. Between the trimmed V and J ends, which lost 4 bases and 0 bases, there was a span of 13 bases. This CDR3 is CASSYLDPDSYEQYF. The CDR3 nucleotides read TGTGCCAGCAGCTACCTTGACCCAGACTCCTACGAGCAGTACTTC.

The chain recombines TRBV4-1 with TRBJ1-6; D call uncertain. The CDR3 is 17 amino acids. Germline CDR1 reads MGHRA; CDR2 reads YSYEKL. V lost 3 bases, J lost 7 bases, and 19 bases lay in between. CDR3 in DNA: TGCGCCAGCAGCCAGTCGGTGCATGGGGTGACCAATTCACCCCTCCACTTT. Residues: CASSQSVHGVTNSPLHF.

This chain links TRBV6-1 with TRBJ2-2; D gene unclear. This CDR3 comprises 16 residues. Germline V gene sequence: CDR1 MNHNS, CDR2 SASEGT. V was pared by 7 bases and J by 1 base, with 16 bases between. CDR3 sequence: CASTFNSAVNTGELFF. CDR3 in DNA: TGTGCCAGCACCTTCAACAGCGCCGTGAACACCGGGGAGCTGTTTTTT.

This chain joins TRBV5-1 and TRBJ1-1; 10 nucleotides align to TRBD1. The CDR3 runs to 16 residues. The germline gives CDR1 SGHRS, CDR2 YFSETQ. J lost 0 bases, V lost 4 bases, and 6 bases had no gene match. CDR3 sequence (DNA): TGCGCCAGCAGCCTGACAGGGGGCGGATTGAACACTGAAGCTTTCTTT. It translates to CASSLTGGGLNTEAFF.

CDR3 in amino acids: CASRGGGQPQHF. The CDR3, as DNA: TGTGCCAGCAGGGGCGGAGGTCAGCCCCAGCATTTT. The rearrangement joins TRBV28 to TRBJ1-5; D not resolved. Looked up from germline, CDR1 is MDHEN and CDR2 is SYDVKM. The CDR3 runs 12 residues. V was cut by 6 bases and J by 6 bases, with 9 bases left in between. Based on the CDR3 plus reference TRBV28 and TRBJ1-5, the full variable domain is DVKVTQSSRYLVKRTGEKVFLECVQDMDHENMFWYRQDPGLGLRLIYFSYDVKMKEKGDIPEGYSVSREKKERFSLILESASTNQTSMYLCASRGGGQPQHFGDGTRLSIL.